Sequencing of this T cell receptor (beta chain) was carried out in a study of cytomegalovirus exposure and HLA in healthy donors. Study overall: Earlier, 100 million to 130 million unique TCR beta sequences were recovered from roughly 170 million T cells by an analysis.

With 60 Vbeta and 13 Jbeta primers, the PCR was carried out. Libraries were prepared by immunoSEQ multiplex PCR; TCRdb keeps only in-frame clonotypes and omits some of them. The repertoire holds over 100,000 clones, about three quarters seen once, with 6.6% in the top ten. For this clone: Its antigen is undetermined.

Broader study findings: An analysis that came later showed most CMV-associated TCR beta chains appearing HLA-restricted.

The receptor comes from a man aged 35 to 55 in good health and CMV-seropositive. Sample: PBMCs.

The CDR3 reads CASSFGGSTEAFF. The CDR3 DNA sequence: TGTGCCAGCAGTTTTGGGGGGAGCACTGAAGCTTTCTTT. The chain combines TRBV28 with TRBJ1-1, with D maybe TRBD1 (5 bases). There are 13 residues in the CDR3. Germline-derived CDR1 and CDR2 are MDHEN and SYDVKM. The germline V and J ends were trimmed by 3 bases and 4 bases, with 9 bases remaining between them.